A single sample gave rise to the 2 T cell receptor beta chains below, sequenced in a study of T cell responses to AZD1222 COVID-19 vaccine. Sequenced by immunoSEQ multiplex PCR; TCRdb stores in-frame clones only, minus some. Of 75,000 to 100,000 clones in the sample, 65% to 90% were seen once. Source: peripheral blood, taken on day 0 of AZD1222 vaccination. The receptors stem from an adult in good health.

This chain joins TRBV19 and TRBJ1-1; D gene uncertain. The CDR3 has 14 residues. Germline values: CDR1 LNHDA, CDR2 SQIVND (reference sequence). V lost 3 bases and J lost 0, with 8 bases in between. CDR3: CASSIGLMNTEAFF. CDR3 nucleotide sequence: TGTGCCAGTAGTATCGGACTGATGAACACTGAAGCTTTCTTT. Variable domain in full (rest from reference TRBV19 and TRBJ1-1): DGGITQSPKYLFRKEGQNVTLSCEQNLNHDAMYWYRQDPGQGLRLIYYSQIVNDFQKGDIAEGYSVSREKKESFPLTVTSAQKNPTAFYLCASSIGLMNTEAFFGQGTRLTVV.

The chain is built from TRBV27 and TRBJ1-6, with a weak D call TRBD1 (6 bases). The CDR3 is 15 residues long. V was cut by 6 bases and J by 6 bases, with 15 bases left in between. Germline-derived CDR1 and CDR2 are MNHEY and SMNVEV (reference sequence). The chain's CDR3 is CASSAGQKINSPLHF. CDR3 nucleotides: TGTGCCAGCAGCGCGGGACAAAAGATTAATTCACCCCTCCACTTT.